One sample yielded the 28 T cell receptor beta chains listed below, sequenced in a study of Ad26.COV2.S vaccination and SARS-CoV-2 variants. The treatment is: some 19 received Ad26.COV2.S at low or high dose, single or two shots; 5 received placebo; per-sample allocation not given. Samples were taken on day 63 after the first vaccine or placebo injection. Generated by immunoSEQ multiplex PCR, the TCRdb table keeps only in-frame clones and is missing some. This sample has about 350,000 clones; 75% to 90% occur once, and the top ten carry around 4.5%. Sequenced here: peripheral blood, sampled in a trial of Ad26.COV2.S vaccine versus placebo. These receptor sequences come from a person aged 18-60 years who received the Ad26.COV2.S COVID-19 vaccine or a placebo.

This rearrangement joins TRBV3-1 (or the pseudogene TRBV3-2) to TRBJ1-5; possibly TRBD1 for D (6 bases). V lost 4 bases and J 4 bases, leaving 8 bases between the germline ends. Germline V gives CDR1 LGHDT, CDR2 YNNKEL (reference sequence). The CDR3 runs to 13 residues. The CDR3 DNA reads as TGTGCCAGCAGCCGGACAGCAAATCAGCCCCAGCATTTT. As protein: CASSRTANQPQHF.

The rearrangement links TRBV28 to TRBJ1-3; D not resolved. Trimming left V 6 bases short and J 0 bases short, with 6 bases between. CDR3 length: 13 residues. Germline CDR1 MDHEN, CDR2 SYDVKM. CDR3 sequence (DNA): TGTGCCAGCAGGAAAAGCTCTGGAAACACCATATATTTT. It codes for CASRKSSGNTIYF.

This chain links TRBV7-2 with TRBJ2-7, with 10 bases identical to TRBD1. The trim removed 3 bases at V and 3 bases at J, leaving 5 bases unmatched. This CDR3 has 15 residues. Germline V gene sequence: CDR1 SGHTA, CDR2 FQGNSA. The DNA for the CDR3 is TGTGCCAGCAGCTTCGACAGGGGGCTTTTCTACGAGCAGTACTTC. It yields the protein CASSFDRGLFYEQYF.

On this clone: At one boundary the junction diverges from the germline segment, which might be a read error. The genes are TRBV7-9 and TRBJ1-1, with 10 positions matching TRBD1. CDR3 size: 13 residues. Germline CDR1 and CDR2: SEHNR and FQNEAQ (reference sequence). The CDR3 coding sequence is TGTGCCAGCAGCTCATATCTCCGGGACAGGGGACTCTTT. It encodes CASSSYLRDRGLF.

The rearrangement uses TRBV7-6 and TRBJ2-5; 11 bases match TRBD2. This CDR3 is built from 14 residues. CDR1 SGHVS and CDR2 FNYEAQ come from the germline V gene. After removal of 5 bases from V and 4 bases from J, the junction contained 3 bases not matched to a gene. DNA of the CDR3: TGTGCCAGCAGCCCTACTAGCGGGGGAGAGACCCAGTACTTC. Amino acids: CASSPTSGGETQYF.

This clone was recorded only once. The rearrangement joins TRBV7-9 to TRBJ1-1; 8 nucleotides agree with TRBD1. Germline trimming cut 1 base from V and 1 base from J; bases unmatched to any gene: 2. CDR3 length: 15 amino acids. Germline assignment: CDR1 SEHNR and CDR2 FQNEAQ (reference sequence). In DNA form, the CDR3 reads TGTGCCAGCAGCTTAGGGGACAGGCGGAACACTGAAGCTTTCTTT. As protein: CASSLGDRRNTEAFF.

The chain couples TRBV19 to TRBJ1-1; no definite D call. The CDR3 loop spans 13 amino acids. Germline values: CDR1 LNHDA, CDR2 SQIVND (reference sequence). The V end lost 3 bases, the J end lost 0 bases, and 5 bases lay between the germline ends. CDR3 protein: CASSILMNTEAFF. CDR3 DNA sequence: TGTGCCAGTAGTATCCTTATGAACACTGAAGCTTTCTTT.

The chain combines TRBV11-2 with TRBJ1-1, with D possibly being TRBD1 (6 bases). This CDR3 comprises 18 residues. Per the germline V gene, CDR1 is SGHAT and CDR2 is FQNNGV. V lost 1 base and J lost 1, with 19 bases in between. CDR3 sequence (DNA): TGTGCCAGCAGCTTAGTGGGAGGTCAGCGCAGGGGGAACACTGAAGCTTTCTTT. Translating it yields CASSLVGGQRRGNTEAFF. The variable domain in full, with the rest retrieved from reference TRBV11-2 and TRBJ1-1, is EAGVAQSPRYKIIEKRQSVAFWCNPISGHATLYWYQQILGQGPKLLIQFQNNGVVDDSQLPKDRFSAERLKGVDSTLKIQPAKLEDSAVYLCASSLVGGQRRGNTEAFFGQGTRLTVV.

This chain links TRBV7-3 with TRBJ2-5; 9 nucleotides agree with TRBD2. Germline V gene sequence: CDR1 SGHTA, CDR2 FQGTGA. The CDR3 loop spans 15 amino acids. J was trimmed by 2 bases and V by 5 bases; bases with no gene match: 6. The CDR3 sequence: CASSPLAGQQETQYF. CDR3 coding DNA: TGTGCCAGCAGCCCTCTAGCGGGGCAACAAGAGACCCAGTACTTC.

This sequence joins TRBV6-5 and TRBJ2-1, with TRBD1 matching 9 bases. With 3 bases clipped from V and 4 bases from J, the junction kept 4 bases outside the gene matches. Germline V lookup: CDR1 MNHEY, CDR2 SVGAGI. The CDR3 loop spans 15 amino acids. DNA for the CDR3: TGTGCCAGCAGTTATGACAGGGGGGGGTACAATGAGCAGTTCTTC. It is translated as CASSYDRGGYNEQFF.

As to this clone: Other nucleotide sequences from this sample produce the same CDR3. The rearrangement uses TRBV6-2 or TRBV6-3 and TRBJ2-5, with D possibly TRBD2 on 5 matching bases. V gave up 4 bases and J gave up 2 bases, with 14 bases separating them. The CDR3 sequence is 15 residues long. Germline-derived CDR1 and CDR2 are MNHEY and SVGEGT. As DNA, the CDR3 is TGTGCCAGCAGTTTCGGACTGGCGGAACAAGAGACCCAGTACTTC. Its translation: CASSFGLAEQETQYF.

The V gene is TRBV19, the J gene TRBJ2-3; 11 bases agree with TRBD2. The germline V gene encodes CDR1 LNHDA and CDR2 SQIVND (reference sequence). Trimming took 4 bases from V and 4 from J; bases not matched to a gene: 7. The CDR3 totals 16 residues. The CDR3 sequence: CASSTGLAVESDTQYF. As DNA, the CDR3 is TGTGCCAGTAGTACGGGACTAGCGGTTGAGTCAGATACGCAGTATTTT.

The chain joins TRBV5-5 to TRBJ2-1; 10 nucleotides align to TRBD2. The germline V gene has CDR1 SGHKS and CDR2 YYEKEE (reference sequence). V lost 2 bases and J lost 3; bases outside the gene matches: 5. The CDR3 sequence is 16 residues long. CDR3 amino acids: CASSFGSGGFYNEQFF. The CDR3, as DNA: TGTGCCAGCAGCTTCGGTAGCGGGGGGTTCTACAATGAGCAGTTCTTC.

The chain carries TRBV20-1 and TRBJ2-7; D is ambiguous. V lost 0 bases and J lost 7, with 7 bases in between. The CDR3 loop spans 11 amino acids. CDR1 is DFQATT, CDR2 SNEGSKA, per germline (reference sequence). CDR3 sequence: CSARDHLEQYF. The CDR3 region has the DNA TGCAGTGCTAGAGATCATTTAGAGCAGTACTTC.

CDR3 nucleotide sequence: TGTGCCAGCAGCCAAACAGAGACCCAGTACTTC. It is translated as CASSQTETQYF. The rearrangement links TRBV3-1 (or the pseudogene TRBV3-2) to TRBJ2-5; no reliable D call. The germline V and J ends were trimmed by 2 bases and 4 bases, with 2 bases remaining between them. CDR3 length: 11 residues. Germline lookup yields CDR1 LGHDT and CDR2 YNNKEL (reference sequence).

The J gene is TRBJ2-7, the V gene TRBV13; tentatively, D is TRBD1 (6 bases). Trimming took off 4 bases at V and 4 bases at J, with 17 bases between the two ends. The germline V gene encodes CDR1 PRHDT and CDR2 FYEKMQ (reference sequence). CDR3 length equals 15 residues. CDR3 coding DNA: TGTGCCAGCAGCTCGAGGGGGTTGAGTGATTACGAGCAGTACTTC. It specifies CASSSRGLSDYEQYF.

The chain carries TRBV4-1 and TRBJ1-1; D may be TRBD1 (5 bases). The CDR3 has 14 amino acids. V shed 0 bases and J shed 6 bases, with 11 bases lying between them. CDR1 and CDR2 (germline): MGHRA, YSYEKL. As DNA, the CDR3 is TGCGCCAGCAGCCAAGATCGGGGAGGGGCTGAAGCTTTCTTT. Amino acids: CASSQDRGGAEAFF.

The chain links TRBV4-2 to TRBJ1-5; 9 positions match TRBD1. The J segment lost 5 bases and the V segment lost 0 bases, leaving 5 bases of the junction unmatched. CDR3 length: 16 amino acids. Germline V CDR1 and CDR2: LGHNA, YNFKEQ. CDR3 region: CASSQETGTGYQPQHF. The CDR3 DNA follows: TGTGCCAGCAGCCAAGAAACCGGGACAGGGTATCAGCCCCAGCATTTT.

The chain employs TRBV12-3 or TRBV12-4 and TRBJ2-7; D perhaps matches TRBD1 (5 bases). The CDR3 length is 13 residues. Between the trimmed V and J ends, which lost 6 bases and 2 bases, there was a span of 11 bases. The CDR3 DNA reads as TGTGCCAGCAGGTTGACAGCTACCTACGAGCAGTACTTC. It specifies CASRLTATYEQYF.

The chain has TRBV5-1 and TRBJ2-1, with D perhaps matching TRBD2 (5 bases). The germline V gene has CDR1 SGHRS and CDR2 YFSETQ. Trimming removed 0 bases from V and 7 bases from J, with 17 bases in between. The CDR3 spans 16 residues. CDR3 region: CASSLAAVRRGNEQFF. The CDR3 DNA sequence: TGCGCCAGCAGCTTGGCAGCGGTCCGAAGAGGTAATGAGCAGTTCTTC.

The chain joins TRBV15 to TRBJ1-5; 7 nucleotides line up with TRBD1. Germline V gives CDR1 LNHNV, CDR2 YYDKDF (reference sequence). This CDR3 contains 16 residues. The V and J ends lost 0 bases and 6 bases, in that order; junction bases with no gene match: 8. The CDR3 region is CATSRDARGLGQPQHF. DNA for the CDR3: TGTGCCACCAGCAGAGATGCGAGGGGGCTTGGTCAGCCCCAGCATTTT.

V gene TRBV27 combines with J gene TRBJ2-3, with D hard to call. V was cut by 6 bases and J by 4 bases, with 11 bases left in between. Per the germline V gene, CDR1 is MNHEY and CDR2 is SMNVEV (reference sequence). This CDR3 contains 13 residues. CDR3 sequence reads: CASSFSSADTQYF. Here the CDR3 DNA reads TGTGCCAGCAGCTTTTCTAGTGCAGATACGCAGTATTTT.

This sequence joins TRBV4-1 and TRBJ2-7; 10 bases line up with TRBD2. CDR1 is MGHRA, CDR2 YSYEKL, per germline. The CDR3 length is 16 residues. J lost 3 bases, V lost 0 bases, and 5 bases had no gene match. CDR3: CASSQEKAGGGYEQYF. The CDR3 nucleotides are TGCGCCAGCAGCCAAGAAAAAGCGGGAGGGGGCTACGAGCAGTACTTC.

Concerning this clone: Different DNA sequences within this sample yield the same CDR3. The V gene is TRBV9, the J gene TRBJ2-1; 8 bases agree with TRBD2. The junction had 1 base not matched to a gene; V was cut back by 0 bases and J by 5 bases. The CDR3 totals 14 residues. Germline V gives CDR1 SGDLS, CDR2 YYNGEE. The chain's CDR3 is CASSVAGLDNEQFF. In DNA form, the CDR3 reads TGTGCCAGCAGCGTAGCGGGACTAGACAATGAGCAGTTCTTC.

This chain joins TRBV3-1 (or the pseudogene TRBV3-2) and TRBJ1-5; 8 bases agree with TRBD1. V lost 4 bases and J lost 2; bases outside the gene matches: 7. This CDR3 contains 16 residues. Germline loops: CDR1 LGHDT, CDR2 YNNKEL (reference sequence). CDR3 sequence: CASSLSGGAGNQPQHF. CDR3 in DNA: TGTGCCAGCAGCCTCTCAGGGGGCGCGGGCAATCAGCCCCAGCATTTT.

The V call is TRBV6-5, the J call TRBJ1-1, with 7 bases that match TRBD1. CDR1 is MNHEY, CDR2 SVGAGI, per germline. J was trimmed by 1 base and V by 5 bases; bases with no gene match: 7. CDR3 length: 15 amino acids. The DNA for the CDR3 is TGTGCCAGCAGTCGACAGGGCTCGGGGAACACTGAAGCTTTCTTT. It translates to CASSRQGSGNTEAFF.

The rearrangement uses TRBV14 and TRBJ1-2, with unresolved D. CDR1 SGHDN and CDR2 FVKESK come from the germline V gene. V lost 0 bases and J lost 4, with 9 bases in between. This CDR3 contains 14 residues. In DNA, the CDR3 is TGTGCCAGCAGCCAAGATTATACCAGCTATGGCTACACCTTC. Encoded protein: CASSQDYTSYGYTF.

The chain is built from TRBV29-1 and TRBJ1-2; TRBD1 agrees at 12 bases. Germline V gene lookup returns CDR1 SQVTM and CDR2 ANQGSEA. The CDR3 contains 16 residues. V lost 1 base and J lost 5; bases outside the gene matches: 8. The CDR3 region is CSVEGGTGGRGYGYTF. The CDR3 DNA reads TGCAGCGTTGAAGGGGGGACAGGGGGCCGAGGGTATGGCTACACCTTC.